These T cell receptor beta chains were read from a single sample in a study of blood T cell repertoires in COVID-19. Data came from immunoSEQ multiplex PCR; TCRdb stores just in-frame clones and leaves some out. This repertoire shows 350,000 to 550,000 clones, about 85% found once; its top ten account for around 1.8%. Input material: PBMCs or T cells enriched from blood (not recorded which). These receptors all come from a young woman with acute COVID-19. CDR3s include the opening cysteine and the closing phenylalanine or tryptophan. A D gene is named only where the DNA matches it firmly. Not all rows give a size; the values are once, few, many and, for expanded clones, a class.

V gene: TRBV25-1; D gene: NA; J gene: TRBJ2-2; clone size: NA; CDR3 DNA: TGTGCCAGCAGCCCCACAGGGAACACCGGGGAGCTGTTTTTT; CDR3 protein: CASSPTGNTGELFF
V gene: TRBV4-1; D gene: NA; J gene: TRBJ1-2; clone size: NA; CDR3 DNA: TGCGCCAGCAGCTCCCTACTCCTTTTTGGCTACACCTTC; CDR3 protein: CASSSLLLFGYTF
V gene: TRBV28; D gene: NA; J gene: TRBJ1-1; clone size: NA; CDR3 DNA: TGTGCCAGCCGACAGCTCACTGAAGCTTTCTTT; CDR3 protein: CASRQLTEAFF
V gene: TRBV7-9; D gene: NA; J gene: TRBJ1-2; clone size: NA; CDR3 DNA: TGTGCCAGCAGCCCCCTCCCCCAGGCCGCGAACTATGGCTACACCTTC; CDR3 protein: CASSPLPQAANYGYTF
V gene: TRBV28; D gene: NA; J gene: TRBJ1-5; clone size: NA; CDR3 DNA: TGTGCCAGCAGTTTGCCGGCTGGGCTCAATCAGCCCCAGCATTTT; CDR3 protein: CASSLPAGLNQPQHF
V gene: TRBV19; D gene: TRBD1; J gene: TRBJ1-5; clone size: NA; CDR3 DNA: TGTGCCAGTAGAATAGGACAGGGTATAAGTCAGCCCCAGCATTTT; CDR3 protein: CASRIGQGISQPQHF
V gene: TRBV11-2; D gene: NA; J gene: TRBJ1-1; clone size: NA; CDR3 DNA: TGTGCCAGCAGCTTAGATGGTGCGTTAGCTTTCTTT; CDR3 protein: CASSLDGALAFF
V gene: TRBV10-3; D gene: NA; J gene: TRBJ2-2; clone size: NA; CDR3 DNA: TGTGCCATCAACCGACAGGAGGCGAACACCGGGGAGCTGTTTTTT; CDR3 protein: CAINRQEANTGELFF
V gene: TRBV2; D gene: TRBD1; J gene: TRBJ1-1; clone size: NA; CDR3 DNA: TGTGCCAGCAGGGGTACAGGGGGATCGAGCACTGAAGCTTTCTTT; CDR3 protein: CASRGTGGSSTEAFF
V gene: TRBV5-5; D gene: NA; J gene: TRBJ2-7; clone size: once; CDR3 DNA: TGTGCCAGCAGCTTTGACAGGTCCTCCTACGAGCAGTACTTC; CDR3 protein: CASSFDRSSYEQYF
V gene: TRBV7-6; D gene: NA; J gene: TRBJ2-3; clone size: NA; CDR3 DNA: TGTGCCAGCAGCTTAGCAGGGGCCCGCACAGATACGCAGTATTTT; CDR3 protein: CASSLAGARTDTQYF
V gene: TRBV27; D gene: TRBD1; J gene: TRBJ2-7; clone size: NA; CDR3 DNA: TGTGCCAGCAGGGCCGACAGGGGAGTATACGAGCAGTACTTC; CDR3 protein: CASRADRGVYEQYF
V gene: TRBV7-6; D gene: TRBD1; J gene: TRBJ2-5; clone size: NA; CDR3 DNA: TGTGCCAGCAGCTTATCAGGACAGGGGCGAGGGGAGACCCAGTACTTC; CDR3 protein: CASSLSGQGRGETQYF
V gene: TRBV11-3; D gene: TRBD2; J gene: TRBJ2-7; clone size: NA; CDR3 DNA: TGTGCCAGCAGCGTAGACAAACTAGCGGGAGGCTTCGAGCAGTACTTC; CDR3 protein: CASSVDKLAGGFEQYF
V gene: TRBV15; D gene: NA; J gene: TRBJ1-3; clone size: NA; CDR3 DNA: TGTGCCACCAGCAGTAGCCTCACGGCCGGAAACACCATATATTTT; CDR3 protein: CATSSSLTAGNTIYF
V gene: TRBV19; D gene: TRBD1; J gene: TRBJ2-3; clone size: NA; CDR3 DNA: TGTGCCAGTAGTCTTGCGACAGGGGGCATAGATACGCAGTATTTT; CDR3 protein: CASSLATGGIDTQYF
V gene: TRBV19; D gene: NA; J gene: TRBJ1-1; clone size: once; CDR3 DNA: TGTGCCAGTAGTATTGGACTGAGGGCAGCTTTCTTT; CDR3 protein: CASSIGLRAAFF
V gene: TRBV9; D gene: TRBD2; J gene: TRBJ2-1; clone size: NA; CDR3 DNA: TGTGCCAGCAGCCTCAGCGGGAGCTCCTACAATGAGCAGTTCTTC; CDR3 protein: CASSLSGSSYNEQFF
V gene: TRBV30; D gene: TRBD2; J gene: TRBJ2-1; clone size: NA; CDR3 DNA: TGTGCCTGGAGGGGGGGGCTAGCGGGAGTAGCCAATGAGCAGTTCTTC; CDR3 protein: CAWRGGLAGVANEQFF
V gene: TRBV11-1; D gene: NA; J gene: TRBJ1-1; clone size: NA; CDR3 DNA: TGTGCCAGCAGCTTCGCAGAGAACACTGAAGCTTTCTTT; CDR3 protein: CASSFAENTEAFF
V gene: TRBV27; D gene: NA; J gene: TRBJ2-7; clone size: few; CDR3 DNA: TGTGCCAGCAGTTTAGGGGGCAGGGCTTACTACGAGCAGTACTTC; CDR3 protein: CASSLGGRAYYEQYF
V gene: TRBV7-2; D gene: NA; J gene: TRBJ2-2; clone size: NA; CDR3 DNA: TGTGCCAGCAGCTTAGTGGCGGGTACCGGGGAGCTGTTTTTT; CDR3 protein: CASSLVAGTGELFF
V gene: TRBV11-2; D gene: NA; J gene: TRBJ2-7; clone size: NA; CDR3 DNA: TGTGCCAGCAGCTCATCCTACGAGCAGTACTTC; CDR3 protein: CASSSSYEQYF
V gene: TRBV18; D gene: TRBD1; J gene: TRBJ1-1; clone size: NA; CDR3 DNA: TGTGCCAGCTCACCGCTAACAGGGGCGAACACTGAAGCTTTCTTT; CDR3 protein: CASSPLTGANTEAFF
V gene: TRBV5-1; D gene: TRBD1; J gene: TRBJ1-2; clone size: NA; CDR3 DNA: TGCGCCAGCAGCCCAGGGACAGGGGGTGGCTATGGCTACACCTTC; CDR3 protein: CASSPGTGGGYGYTF
V gene: TRBV28; D gene: NA; J gene: TRBJ2-7; clone size: NA; CDR3 DNA: TGTGCCTCGGCTAGCGACTACGAGCAGTACTTC; CDR3 protein: CASASDYEQYF
V gene: TRBV9; D gene: NA; J gene: TRBJ1-2; clone size: NA; CDR3 DNA: TGTGCCAGCAGCGTAGATGGGATAGCGGAAAACTATGGCTACACCTTC; CDR3 protein: CASSVDGIAENYGYTF
V gene: TRBV20-1; D gene: NA; J gene: TRBJ1-1; clone size: NA; CDR3 DNA: TGCAGTACGGACAGAAACACTGAAGCTTTCTTT; CDR3 protein: CSTDRNTEAFF
V gene: TRBV19; D gene: NA; J gene: TRBJ1-2; clone size: NA; CDR3 DNA: TGTGCCAGTACCCCATCCGGGAGTTACTATGGCTACACCTTC; CDR3 protein: CASTPSGSYYGYTF
V gene: TRBV18; D gene: TRBD1; J gene: TRBJ1-4; clone size: NA; CDR3 DNA: TGTGCCAGCTCACTGGGACAGGGGGCTGCAACTAATGAAAAACTGTTTTTT; CDR3 protein: CASSLGQGAATNEKLFF
V gene: TRBV9; D gene: NA; J gene: TRBJ2-1; clone size: NA; CDR3 DNA: TGTGCCAGCAGCGCTTCGACACTGGTGAGAAATGAGCAGTTCTTC; CDR3 protein: CASSASTLVRNEQFF
V gene: TRBV18; D gene: NA; J gene: TRBJ1-1; clone size: NA; CDR3 DNA: TGTGCCAGCTCACCCATGATGGAGGACACTGAAGCTTTCTTT; CDR3 protein: CASSPMMEDTEAFF
V gene: TRBV29-1; D gene: NA; J gene: TRBJ2-1; clone size: NA; CDR3 DNA: TGCAGCGCACGGGTTGGCTCCTACAATGAGCAGTTCTTC; CDR3 protein: CSARVGSYNEQFF
V gene: TRBV6-5; D gene: NA; J gene: TRBJ2-7; clone size: NA; CDR3 DNA: TGTGCCAGCAGTTACTCGAAGTTGGCAGGGGGGTACGAGCAGTACTTC; CDR3 protein: CASSYSKLAGGYEQYF
V gene: TRBV6-2/TRBV6-3; D gene: NA; J gene: TRBJ2-7; clone size: NA; CDR3 DNA: TGTGCCAGCAGTTACGAGGGCTACGAGCAGTACTTC; CDR3 protein: CASSYEGYEQYF
V gene: TRBV7-2; D gene: TRBD1; J gene: TRBJ1-5; clone size: NA; CDR3 DNA: TGTGCCAGCAGCCAGGACAGGGACCAGCCCCAGCATTTT; CDR3 protein: CASSQDRDQPQHF
V gene: TRBV29-1; D gene: NA; J gene: TRBJ1-2; clone size: NA; CDR3 DNA: TGCAGCGCTAGCGGTGCGGCCTTTTTGGTTGGCTACACCTTC; CDR3 protein: CSASGAAFLVGYTF
V gene: TRBV4-1; D gene: TRBD1; J gene: TRBJ2-7; clone size: NA; CDR3 DNA: TGCGCCAGCAGCCAGGGACAGGGAGGTATTCACGAGCAGTACTTC; CDR3 protein: CASSQGQGGIHEQYF
V gene: TRBV3-1/TRBV3-2; D gene: TRBD1; J gene: TRBJ1-6; clone size: NA; CDR3 DNA: TGTGCCAGCAGTTTCGACCCGGGACAGGGTATTCCCCTCCACTTT; CDR3 protein: CASSFDPGQGIPLHF
V gene: TRBV7-9; D gene: NA; J gene: TRBJ2-4; clone size: NA; CDR3 DNA: TGTGCCAGCAGCTTAAACCCCGTGCCCGGTGGCGGTCAGTACTTC; CDR3 protein: CASSLNPVPGGGQYF
V gene: TRBV4-1; D gene: NA; J gene: TRBJ1-2; clone size: NA; CDR3 DNA: TGCGCCAGCAGCCAAGCAGGGTCTGACGGCTACACCTTC; CDR3 protein: CASSQAGSDGYTF
V gene: TRBV28; D gene: NA; J gene: TRBJ2-7; clone size: NA; CDR3 DNA: TGTGCCAGCAGCCTTCCTAGTTTCGACGAGCAGTACTTC; CDR3 protein: CASSLPSFDEQYF
V gene: TRBV9; D gene: NA; J gene: TRBJ2-2; clone size: NA; CDR3 DNA: TGTGCCAGCACCCCTTCGGTGGGGGGAAACACCGGGGAGCTGTTTTTT; CDR3 protein: CASTPSVGGNTGELFF
V gene: TRBV6-5; D gene: TRBD2; J gene: TRBJ2-3; clone size: NA; CDR3 DNA: TGTGCCAGCAGTTCCTTTAGCGGGGGAACAGATACGCAGTATTTT; CDR3 protein: CASSSFSGGTDTQYF
V gene: TRBV5-4; D gene: TRBD1; J gene: TRBJ2-2; clone size: NA; CDR3 DNA: TGTGCCAGCAGAAGACAGGGGGCCGCCGGGGAGCTGTTTTTT; CDR3 protein: CASRRQGAAGELFF
V gene: TRBV3-1/TRBV3-2; D gene: TRBD2; J gene: TRBJ2-5; clone size: NA; CDR3 DNA: TGTGCCAGCAGCCGCCGGGGGGAAGAGACCCAGTACTTC; CDR3 protein: CASSRRGEETQYF
V gene: TRBV6-5; D gene: TRBD1; J gene: TRBJ2-7; clone size: NA; CDR3 DNA: TGTGCCAGCAGTACCGGGACAGGGGCCTACGAGCAGTACTTC; CDR3 protein: CASSTGTGAYEQYF
V gene: TRBV4-3; D gene: NA; J gene: TRBJ2-7; clone size: NA; CDR3 DNA: TGCGCCAGCAGCCAAGTCCAGGAGGGGTACTACGAGCAGTACTTC; CDR3 protein: CASSQVQEGYYEQYF
V gene: TRBV7-2; D gene: TRBD1; J gene: TRBJ1-4; clone size: NA; CDR3 DNA: TGTGCCAGCAGCGAGGGACAGCATAATGAAAAACTGTTTTTT; CDR3 protein: CASSEGQHNEKLFF
V gene: TRBV6-5; D gene: TRBD2; J gene: TRBJ2-1; clone size: NA; CDR3 DNA: TGTGCCACCCAGACTAGCGGGGGGGCTAGTGAGCAGTTCTTC; CDR3 protein: CATQTSGGASEQFF
V gene: TRBV10-3; D gene: TRBD1; J gene: TRBJ1-2; clone size: NA; CDR3 DNA: TGTGCCATCATGGGACAGGGTGGTGGCTACACCTTC; CDR3 protein: CAIMGQGGGYTF
V gene: TRBV28; D gene: NA; J gene: TRBJ2-7; clone size: NA; CDR3 DNA: TGTGCCAGCAGCCTAAGGGGACTCTACCCTTACGAGCAGTACTTC; CDR3 protein: CASSLRGLYPYEQYF
V gene: TRBV5-6; D gene: NA; J gene: TRBJ2-1; clone size: NA; CDR3 DNA: TGTGCCAGCAGCTTAGCCTTCACCAACAATGAGCAGTTCTTC; CDR3 protein: CASSLAFTNNEQFF
V gene: TRBV27; D gene: NA; J gene: TRBJ2-7; clone size: NA; CDR3 DNA: TGTGCCAGCAGTTTACGGGGGAGTGGGTACGAGCAGTACTTC; CDR3 protein: CASSLRGSGYEQYF
V gene: TRBV19; D gene: NA; J gene: TRBJ1-1; clone size: NA; CDR3 DNA: TGTGCCAGTAGGAACTCAGGGTTTGGGAAAGCTTTCTTT; CDR3 protein: CASRNSGFGKAFF
V gene: TRBV7-2; D gene: TRBD2; J gene: TRBJ2-3; clone size: NA; CDR3 DNA: TGTGCCAGCAGCATAGCGGGGGGGAACACAGATACGCAGTATTTT; CDR3 protein: CASSIAGGNTDTQYF